This T cell receptor (beta chain) comes out of a study of blood T cell repertoires in COVID-19. The overall study: The study drew acute and convalescent COVID-19 samples from the United States, Italy and Spain. PBMCs, B-cell-depleted T cells, or T cells were the source of the cDNA or gDNA that made up the material.

Per the original methods: Estimated nucleated cell counts came from reference gene primer amplification. TCRdb keeps only in-frame clones here, not all; method: immunoSEQ multiplex PCR. V and J calls and clone size are those listed in that table; D and trimming were worked out from the DNA. The repertoire has 150,000 to 200,000 clones, roughly 86% of them found once; the top ten carry less than 1%. The germline CDR1 and CDR2 sequences are MNHEY and SVGAGI. This CDR3 spans 15 amino acids. With regard to this clone: Sequence at one end of the junction differs from germline and may be a read error.

The genes are TRBV6-5 and TRBJ2-1, with TRBD2 identical over 12 bases. Source material: peripheral blood. This clonotype was sampled from a man between 18 and 35 years old with acute or convalescent COVID-19. CDR3 sequence (DNA): TGTGCCAGCAGTGACTCTAGCGGGGGGGCCGCTGAGCAGTTCTTC. Amino acids: CASSDSSGGAAEQFF.